Each of the 17 T cell receptor beta chains below was sequenced from the same sample in a study of T cell responses to AZD1222 COVID-19 vaccine. TCRdb's copy holds only in-frame clones and misses some; the assay was immunoSEQ multiplex PCR. The sample includes 95,000 to 100,000 clones, 90% to 95% of them seen just once. The sequenced sample was peripheral blood, obtained 28 days after the second AZD1222 dose. These receptors came from an adult who received the AZD1222 COVID-19 vaccine.

The chain links TRBV5-1 to TRBJ2-3, with 11 bases identical to TRBD1. This CDR3 spans 16 amino acids. Per germline, CDR1 SGHRS and CDR2 YFSETQ. After removal of 0 bases from V and 4 bases from J, the junction contained 4 bases not matched to a gene. CDR3 sequence (DNA): TGCGCCAGCAGCTTGGATGGACAGGGGGCCGCAGATACGCAGTATTTT. Translated: CASSLDGQGAADTQYF.

CDR3 sequence (DNA): TGTGCCAGTATGGACCGGGACAGGGGGCCTATTAGCAATCAGCCCCAGCATTTT. Its translation is CASMDRDRGPISNQPQHF. The chain employs TRBV19 and TRBJ1-5, with 12 bases identical to TRBD1. Germline V CDR1 and CDR2: LNHDA, SQIVND (reference sequence). The V segment lost 7 bases and the J segment 0 bases; nucleotides outside the gene matches: 10. The length of the CDR3 is 18 residues. Drawing the rest from reference TRBV19 and TRBJ1-5, the complete variable domain is DGGITQSPKYLFRKEGQNVTLSCEQNLNHDAMYWYRQDPGQGLRLIYYSQIVNDFQKGDIAEGYSVSREKKESFPLTVTSAQKNPTAFYLCASMDRDRGPISNQPQHFGDGTRLSIL.

The chain recombines TRBV2 with TRBJ2-1, with D perhaps matching TRBD2 (6 bases). V shed 8 bases and J shed 9 bases, with 20 bases lying between them. From germline, CDR1 is SNHLY and CDR2 FYNNEI. The CDR3 contains 14 residues. The CDR3 is CASVGGGGLGEQFF. DNA of the CDR3: TGTGCCAGCGTGGGGGGAGGCGGGTTGGGTGAGCAGTTCTTC.

The chain has TRBV18 and TRBJ2-7; D might be TRBD1 (6 bases). V was clipped by 0 bases and J by 5 bases, with 8 bases between them. Germline V gene lookup returns CDR1 KGHSH and CDR2 LQKENI. The CDR3 runs 13 residues. CDR3 nucleotide sequence: TGTGCCAGCTCACCACCCAACAGGGACGAGCAGTACTTC. Its translation is CASSPPNRDEQYF.

The rearrangement uses TRBV19 and TRBJ1-6; D gene uncertain. The germline gives CDR1 LNHDA, CDR2 SQIVND (reference sequence). V was pared by 5 bases and J by 5 bases, with 10 bases between. The CDR3 totals 14 residues. The CDR3 bases are TGTGCCAGTAGTCGTGGGTTACATAATTCACCCCTCCACTTT. This translates into CASSRGLHNSPLHF.

This clone is a singleton in its sample. The chain combines TRBV3-1 (or the pseudogene TRBV3-2) with TRBJ2-2; tentatively, D is TRBD2 (7 bases). This CDR3 comprises 16 residues. Between the trimmed V and J ends, which lost 1 base and 2 bases, there was a span of 11 bases. Looked up from germline, CDR1 is LGHDT and CDR2 is YNNKEL (reference sequence). The CDR3 DNA follows: TGTGCCAGCAGCCAAGTAGGGGGGGCTAACACCGGGGAGCTGTTTTTT. Amino acid sequence: CASSQVGGANTGELFF.

On this clone: This sample includes further DNA sequences coding for the same CDR3. V gene TRBV19 combines with J gene TRBJ2-2, with 9 positions matching TRBD2. There are 16 residues in the CDR3. V shed 1 base, J shed 6 bases, and the junction held 6 bases outside the gene matches. The germline gives CDR1 LNHDA, CDR2 SQIVND (reference sequence). CDR3: CASSIGGRAGAGELFF. The CDR3 nucleotides are TGTGCCAGTAGTATAGGCGGGAGGGCCGGGGCCGGGGAGCTGTTTTTT.

V gene TRBV3-1 (or the pseudogene TRBV3-2) combines with J gene TRBJ2-5, with TRBD2 matching over 12 bases. The J call may be mistaken, given a closer DNA end match to TRBJ2-7. Germline V gene lookup returns CDR1 LGHDT and CDR2 YNNKEL (reference sequence). The CDR3 totals 17 residues. The CDR3 region has the DNA TGTGCCAGCAGCCAATTCGGTACTAGCGGGAGGACCTACGAGCAGTACTTC. Its translation: CASSQFGTSGRTYEQYF.

The rearrangement links TRBV5-1 to TRBJ1-1; the match to TRBD1 covers 7 bases. The J segment lost 0 bases and the V segment lost 4 bases, leaving 9 bases of the junction unmatched. Germline CDR1 is SGHRS and CDR2 is YFSETQ. This CDR3 spans 16 amino acids. CDR3 protein: CASSTGQAPMNTEAFF. DNA of the CDR3: TGCGCCAGCAGCACCGGACAGGCGCCTATGAACACTGAAGCTTTCTTT.

The rearrangement uses TRBV5-1 and TRBJ2-7; TRBD1 matches at 9 bases. J lost 2 bases, V lost 0 bases, and 6 bases had no gene match. This CDR3 is 16 amino acids long. The germline V gene has CDR1 SGHRS and CDR2 YFSETQ. The CDR3 DNA sequence: TGCGCCAGCAGCTTGGCCCCAGGACAGGGGACCTACGAGCAGTACTTC. This translates into CASSLAPGQGTYEQYF.

This clone came up a few times. This chain links TRBV6-5 with TRBJ2-1; TRBD2 might be the D (5 bases). Germline CDR1 MNHEY, CDR2 SVGAGI. The CDR3 length is 13 residues. Trimming pared 7 bases from V and 5 bases from J, leaving 12 bases between. CDR3 in amino acids: CASIRTPNNEQFF. CDR3 DNA: TGTGCCAGCATCCGGACTCCCAACAATGAGCAGTTCTTC.

CDR3 nucleotides: TGTGCCAGCAGCGTAGGAGCGGGAGATCTCTACAATGAGCAGTTCTTC. Translated: CASSVGAGDLYNEQFF. The chain links TRBV9 to TRBJ2-1, with 8 bases identical to TRBD2. Losses at the gene ends were 0 bases for V and 3 bases for J; bases not matched to a gene: 5. The CDR3 is 16 amino acids. In germline, CDR1 is SGDLS, CDR2 YYNGEE.

The genes are TRBV6-4 and TRBJ1-6, with D unresolved. The germline gives CDR1 MRHNA, CDR2 SNTAGT. The V gene lost 3 bases and the J gene lost 9 bases, with 9 bases spanning the gap. The CDR3 is 13 amino acids. The CDR3 reads CASSEAGSSPLHF. CDR3 DNA: TGTGCCAGCAGTGAGGCAGGAAGTTCACCCCTCCACTTT.

The chain has TRBV27 and TRBJ1-1; TRBD1 aligns across 7 bases. Germline CDR1 is MNHEY and CDR2 is SMNVEV (reference sequence). V lost 6 bases and J lost 0; bases outside the gene matches: 4. The CDR3 extends over 14 amino acids. CDR3 in amino acids: CASSKQGLNTEAFF. CDR3 nucleotides: TGTGCCAGCAGCAAACAGGGGTTGAACACTGAAGCTTTCTTT.

This clone came up once. CDR3 region: CASSLLGQGVYNEQFF. The CDR3 DNA follows: TGCGCCAGCAGCTTGCTCGGCCAGGGGGTCTACAATGAGCAGTTCTTC. The chain carries TRBV5-1 and TRBJ2-1; TRBD1 agrees at 7 bases. Germline V gene lookup returns CDR1 SGHRS and CDR2 YFSETQ. Trimming at V came to 1 base and at J to 3 bases, leaving 7 bases not matched to a gene. This CDR3 is 16 amino acids long.

To note about this clone: One junction end does not reproduce the germline sequence, and a read error may be involved. This rearrangement joins TRBV2 to TRBJ1-1; D might be TRBD1 (5 bases). This CDR3 has 12 residues. Germline CDR1 and CDR2: SNHLY and FYNNEI. The CDR3, as DNA: TGTGCCAGCAGTGAAATTGGGACTGAAGCTTTTTTT. It yields the protein CASSEIGTEAFF.

The J gene is TRBJ2-3, the V gene TRBV24-1, with 7 positions matching TRBD2. CDR1 is KGHDR and CDR2 is SFDVKD in the germline V gene. V gave up 9 bases and J gave up 1 base; unmatched junction bases: 0. This CDR3 is built from 12 residues. This CDR3 is CATGGGTDTQYF. As DNA, the CDR3 is TGTGCCACCGGGGGGGGCACAGATACGCAGTATTTT.